The rows below give T cell receptor beta chains drawn from one sample of a study of OX40 agonist ivuxolimab in advanced cancers. Method: immunoSEQ multiplex PCR; TCRdb's copy keeps in-frame clones and lacks some. The repertoire holds over 70,000 clones, with 75% to 90% as singletons. This specimen consisted of CD4+ or CD8+ T cells sorted from blood, obtained in a trial of the OX40 agonist ivuxolimab. The receptors were gathered from an adult with an advanced solid tumor such as melanoma, head and neck, liver or kidney cancer. Each CDR3 is given with its conserved first and last residue. A D gene is named only where the DNA matches it firmly.

TRBV19	TRBJ1-2	TRBD1	CASSKTGNYGYTF
TRBV28	TRBJ2-3	TRBD2	CASSLTSGTNTDTQYF
TRBV14	TRBJ2-7	NA	CASSQGYEQYF
TRBV9	TRBJ2-7	NA	CASSVEGSSYEQYF
TRBV27	TRBJ2-7	NA	CASRSTLGDLVHEQYF
TRBV7-3	TRBJ2-7	NA	CASSRLGGKSEQYF
TRBV7-9	TRBJ2-7	TRBD1	CASSFKAGTGGDEQYF
TRBV5-1	TRBJ2-7	TRBD2	CASSYGTSGSYEQYF
TRBV6-5	TRBJ2-1	TRBD2	CASSYGTSGMGEQFF
TRBV29-1	TRBJ2-2	NA	CSVEGTDTSNTGELFF
TRBV27	TRBJ2-7	TRBD2	CASSSGSGDYEQYF
TRBV9	TRBJ2-7	NA	CASSPSTLRTYEQYF
TRBV5-8	TRBJ1-5	NA	CASSRLQEKYQPQHF
TRBV9	TRBJ2-7	NA	CASSPRTDFYEQYF
TRBV7-6	TRBJ2-7	TRBD1	CASSTSGGSYEQYF
TRBV5-5	TRBJ2-7	TRBD1	CASSLGQGAYEQYF
TRBV29-1	TRBJ2-3	TRBD2	CSVEEATSGSDTQYF
TRBV29-1	TRBJ1-2	TRBD1	CSVNPRDRFNYGYTF
TRBV27	TRBJ1-5	NA	CASSLSGAGNQPQHF
TRBV9	TRBJ1-2	NA	CASTPTGGAPDYGYTF
TRBV4-2	TRBJ2-7	NA	CASSQERRVYRSYEQYF
TRBV5-5	TRBJ1-5	NA	CASSFEPQTYSNQPQHF
TRBV7-8	TRBJ2-7	NA	CASSAPLGGATYEQYF
TRBV6-1	TRBJ1-1	NA	CASSEGGWGLNTEAFF
TRBV30	TRBJ2-1	NA	CAPRNGEQFF
TRBV10-3	TRBJ2-1	TRBD2	CATQPTSGGAGEQFF
TRBV6-5	TRBJ1-3	NA	CASQPGPGDTIYF
TRBV5-6	TRBJ1-1	NA	CASSFNTEAFF
TRBV13	TRBJ1-1	TRBD1	CASSLPNRGNTEAFF
TRBV7-2	TRBJ1-2	NA	CASSLEWKGGNYGYTF
TRBV2	TRBJ1-5	NA	CASSEWQVQPQHF
TRBV2	TRBJ2-5	NA	CASTPGPRETQYF
TRBV11-2	TRBJ1-1	NA	CASSYSLGVGSTEAFF
TRBV5-1	TRBJ2-7	TRBD1	CASSLTRTGEQYF
TRBV2	TRBJ2-7	NA	CASSVGSTYEQYF
TRBV5-4	TRBJ2-5	NA	CASSLGAIRETQYF
TRBV13	TRBJ2-3	TRBD2	CASSPSGVAQYF
TRBV5-8	TRBJ2-1	NA	CASSHDRFRNEQFF
TRBV9	TRBJ2-7	NA	CASSVAPNRGPSSYEQYF
TRBV19	TRBJ1-6	NA	CASSIVVDGNSPLHF
TRBV4-1	TRBJ2-5	NA	CASSQEVGGSETQYF
TRBV6-6	TRBJ1-6	NA	CASSYSYSSPLHF
TRBV18	TRBJ2-7	NA	CASSQTDFYEQYF
TRBV2	TRBJ2-2	NA	CASSDRSQGPGGELFF
TRBV28	TRBJ2-7	TRBD1	CASSFSRASGQPYEQYF
TRBV6-5	TRBJ2-7	NA	CASSYSILGSSYEQYF
TRBV11-2	TRBJ2-6	NA	CASAISGANVLTF
TRBV7-3	TRBJ1-1	NA	CASSLVPGNTEAFF
TRBV5-1	TRBJ2-1	NA	CASSLESSLYNEQFF
TRBV13	TRBJ2-1	TRBD1	CASSAGDRASYNEQFF